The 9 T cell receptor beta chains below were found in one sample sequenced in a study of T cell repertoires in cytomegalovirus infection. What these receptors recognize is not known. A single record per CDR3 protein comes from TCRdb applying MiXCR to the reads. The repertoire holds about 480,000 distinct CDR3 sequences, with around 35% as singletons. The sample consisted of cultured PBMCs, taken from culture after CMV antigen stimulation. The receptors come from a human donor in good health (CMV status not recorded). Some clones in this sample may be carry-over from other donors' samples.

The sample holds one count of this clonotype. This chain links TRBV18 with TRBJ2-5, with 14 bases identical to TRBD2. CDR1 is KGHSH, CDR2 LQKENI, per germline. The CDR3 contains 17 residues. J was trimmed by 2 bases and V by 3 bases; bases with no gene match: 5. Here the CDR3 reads CASSPGTSGSPQETQYF. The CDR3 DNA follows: TGTGCCAGCTCACCCGGGACTAGCGGGAGCCCTCAAGAGACCCAGTACTTC.

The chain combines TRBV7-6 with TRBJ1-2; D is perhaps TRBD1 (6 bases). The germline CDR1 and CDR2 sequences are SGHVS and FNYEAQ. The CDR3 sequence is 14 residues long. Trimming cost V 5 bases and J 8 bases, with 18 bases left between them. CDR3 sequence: CASSPRTVPDGYTF. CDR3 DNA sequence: TGTGCCAGCAGCCCCCGGACAGTTCCGGACGGCTACACCTTC.

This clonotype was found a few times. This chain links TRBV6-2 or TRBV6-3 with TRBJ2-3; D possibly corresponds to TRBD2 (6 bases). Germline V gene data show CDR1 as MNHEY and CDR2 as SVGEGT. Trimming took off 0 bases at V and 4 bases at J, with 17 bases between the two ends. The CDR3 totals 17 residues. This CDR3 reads CASSYSMRGDSSDTQYF. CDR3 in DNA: TGTGCCAGCAGTTACTCGATGCGGGGAGATTCCTCAGATACGCAGTATTTT.

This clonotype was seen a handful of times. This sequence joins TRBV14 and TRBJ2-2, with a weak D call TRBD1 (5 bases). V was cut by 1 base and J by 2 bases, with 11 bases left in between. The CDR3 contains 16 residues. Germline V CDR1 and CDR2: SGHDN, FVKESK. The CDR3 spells CASSQVAGINTGELFF. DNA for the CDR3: TGTGCCAGCAGCCAAGTAGCAGGGATCAACACCGGGGAGCTGTTTTTT.

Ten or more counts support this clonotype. In nucleotides, the CDR3 is TGTGCCAGCAGCCGCGACAGTCTTGGCTACACCTTC. It is translated as CASSRDSLGYTF. The chain couples TRBV7-2 to TRBJ1-2, with D possibly TRBD1 on 5 matching bases. The CDR3 totals 12 residues. Looked up from germline, CDR1 is SGHTA and CDR2 is FQGNSA. V lost 5 bases, J lost 7 bases, and 11 bases lay in between.

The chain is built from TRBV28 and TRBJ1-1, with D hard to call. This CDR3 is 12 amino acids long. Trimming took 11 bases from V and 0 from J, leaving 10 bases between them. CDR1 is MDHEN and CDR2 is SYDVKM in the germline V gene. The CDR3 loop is CAGRAVNTEAFF. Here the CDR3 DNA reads TGTGCCGGACGAGCGGTGAACACTGAAGCTTTCTTT.

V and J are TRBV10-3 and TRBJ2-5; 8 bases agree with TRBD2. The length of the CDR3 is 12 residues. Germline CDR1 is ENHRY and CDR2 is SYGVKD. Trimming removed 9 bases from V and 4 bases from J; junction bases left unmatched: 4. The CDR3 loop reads CAISGATETQYF. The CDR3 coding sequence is TGTGCCATTAGCGGGGCAACAGAGACCCAGTACTTC.

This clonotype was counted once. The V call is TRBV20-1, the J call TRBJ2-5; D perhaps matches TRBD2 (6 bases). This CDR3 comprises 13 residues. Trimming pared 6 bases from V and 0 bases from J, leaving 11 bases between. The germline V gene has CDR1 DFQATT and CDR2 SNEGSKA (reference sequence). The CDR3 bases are TGCAGTGCAGTAGCGGTGTACCAAGAGACCCAGTACTTC. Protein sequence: CSAVAVYQETQYF.

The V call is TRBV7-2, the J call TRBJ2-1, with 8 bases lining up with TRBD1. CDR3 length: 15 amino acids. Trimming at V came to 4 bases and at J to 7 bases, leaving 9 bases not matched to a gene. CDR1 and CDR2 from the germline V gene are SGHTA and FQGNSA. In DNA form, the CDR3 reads TGTGCCAGCAGCTACGTCAGGGGGCAGACTAATGAGCAGTTCTTC. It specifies CASSYVRGQTNEQFF.